What follows describes a single T cell receptor (beta chain). Generated by immunoSEQ multiplex PCR, the TCRdb table keeps only in-frame clones and is missing some. The sample contains 450,000 to 550,000 clones, 75% to 85% of which appear only once. The data are from a study of shared clonotypes between healthy human individuals. CDR3 size: 15 residues. The V end was cut by 0 bases, the J end by 2 bases, with 11 bases between. Germline V gives CDR1 SGHAT, CDR2 FQNNGV. This chain connects TRBV11-2 to TRBJ2-7; D not resolved. The clonotype originates from a woman in her thirties or forties in good health. Some clones in this sample may be carry-over from other donors' samples. The sample was PBMCs. This CDR3 is CASSLDLRATYEQYF. The CDR3 coding sequence is TGTGCCAGCAGCTTAGATCTACGTGCGACCTACGAGCAGTACTTC.